These 26 T cell receptor beta chains were sequenced from one sample in a study of T cells in Graves' hyperthyroidism and ophthalmopathy. RNA transcripts were the template for amplifying TCR beta CDR3 regions. The study used the HTBI primer set for a first-round RT-PCR of the TCR CDR3. TCRdb reprocessed the multiplex PCR reads via MiXCR and lists one record per CDR3 protein. Among under 350,000 distinct CDR3 sequences, around 15% were seen once, and the ten largest hold around 8%. Sequences were obtained from blood. Every receptor here comes from a woman aged 40 to 50 with Graves' hyperthyroidism.

This clonotype showed up many times. The rearrangement joins TRBV6-1 to TRBJ1-1; D call uncertain. Trimming removed 6 bases at V and 1 base at J, with 12 bases between. The CDR3 totals 14 residues. CDR1 and CDR2 (germline): MNHNS, SASEGT. CDR3 coding DNA: TGTGCCAGCAGGAACAGCCGACAGAACACTGAAGCTTTCTTT. Encoded protein: CASRNSRQNTEAFF.

The chain is built from TRBV12-3 or TRBV12-4 and TRBJ2-3, with D tentatively TRBD1 (6 bases). The CDR3 runs 15 residues. V was pared by 3 bases and J by 4 bases, with 14 bases between. The CDR3 region is CASSLIQGGADTQYF. The CDR3 DNA reads as TGTGCCAGCAGTTTGATACAGGGTGGTGCAGATACGCAGTATTTT.

A note on this clonotype: This may arise from a read error, as a much more abundant clone is one base away. The chain carries TRBV6-1 and TRBJ1-2, with 8 bases matching TRBD1. V gave up 4 bases and J gave up 6 bases; unmatched junction bases: 7. This CDR3 has 14 residues. The germline V gene has CDR1 MNHNS and CDR2 SASEGT. CDR3 protein: CASSVGGTGDGYTF. The DNA for the CDR3 is TGTGCCAGCAGTGTAGGAGGGACAGGAGATGGCTACACCTTC.

This sequence joins TRBV9 and TRBJ2-7; 7 positions match TRBD1. The germline CDR1 and CDR2 sequences are SGDLS and YYNGEE. This CDR3 spans 14 amino acids. V lost 4 bases, J lost 0 bases, and 4 bases stayed unmatched. CDR3 DNA sequence: TGTGCCAGCAGCCCGGGACAGAACTCCTACGAGCAGTACTTC. Translated: CASSPGQNSYEQYF.

This rearrangement joins TRBV7-2 to TRBJ2-2; D is possibly TRBD1 (6 bases). Germline V gives CDR1 SGHTA, CDR2 FQGNSA. The CDR3 runs to 16 residues. Between the trimmed V and J ends, which lost 1 base and 5 bases, there was a span of 14 bases. CDR3 residues: CASSLGATRGTGELFF. The DNA of the CDR3 is TGTGCCAGCAGCTTAGGGGCTACTAGGGGGACCGGGGAGCTGTTTTTT.

At least ten counts were recorded for this clonotype. The V call is TRBV28, the J call TRBJ2-7, with TRBD2 matching 11 bases. Losses at the gene ends were 6 bases for V and 5 bases for J; bases not matched to a gene: 12. Germline loops: CDR1 MDHEN, CDR2 SYDVKM. The CDR3 runs 16 residues. CDR3 in amino acids: CASSPRTSGSNHEQYF. The DNA of the CDR3 is TGTGCCAGCAGCCCTCGTACTAGCGGGAGTAATCACGAGCAGTACTTC.

The chain has TRBV10-3 and TRBJ1-5; 9 nucleotides match TRBD1. The trim removed 10 bases at V and 6 bases at J, leaving 7 bases unmatched. CDR3 length: 13 residues. The germline V gene encodes CDR1 ENHRY and CDR2 SYGVKD. CDR3 coding DNA: TGTGCCAGCTGGACAGGGGATGTTCAGCCCCAGCATTTT. It yields the protein CASWTGDVQPQHF.

The chain couples TRBV14 to TRBJ1-1; the match to TRBD1 covers 7 bases. CDR1 is SGHDN and CDR2 is FVKESK in the germline V gene. CDR3 size: 17 residues. After removal of 4 bases from V and 1 base from J, the junction contained 12 bases not matched to a gene. The CDR3 DNA reads TGTGCCAGCAGCCCGTTAGACAGGGAAAATCCGAACACTGAAGCTTTCTTT. Translation gives CASSPLDRENPNTEAFF.

This clonotype occurred many times. The gene calls are TRBV11-2 and TRBJ2-1; D is possibly TRBD1 or TRBD2 (5 bases each). This CDR3 contains 15 residues. Germline CDR1 and CDR2: SGHAT and FQNNGV. V gave up 6 bases and J gave up 6 bases, with 18 bases separating them. The CDR3: CASRGYGGAGNEQFF. The CDR3 nucleotides read TGTGCCAGCAGGGGGTATGGGGGAGCAGGCAATGAGCAGTTCTTC.

In this sample, this clonotype turned up many times. This chain connects TRBV6-2 or TRBV6-3 to TRBJ2-1; unclear D gene. Trimming cost V 1 base and J 6 bases, with 4 bases left between them. The CDR3 totals 12 residues. Per germline, CDR1 MNHEY and CDR2 SVGEGT. CDR3 sequence reads: CASSYLVNEQFF. The CDR3 nucleotides read TGTGCCAGCAGTTACTTAGTCAATGAGCAGTTCTTC.

This clonotype was seen repeatedly, ten times or more. The chain recombines TRBV3-1 with TRBJ1-1; TRBD1 might be the D (5 bases). V lost 1 base, J lost 2 bases, and 11 bases lay in between. The germline V gene encodes CDR1 LGHDT and CDR2 YNNKEL (reference sequence). The CDR3 is made up of 15 amino acids. The CDR3 reads CASSQGQLTNTEAFF. DNA of the CDR3: TGTGCCAGCAGCCAAGGACAGCTGACCAACACTGAAGCTTTCTTT.

In its sample, this clonotype was seen many times. This chain connects TRBV6-1 to TRBJ1-1; TRBD1 matches at 7 bases. This CDR3 has 15 amino acids. The germline V gene has CDR1 MNHNS and CDR2 SASEGT. Losses at the gene ends were 5 bases for V and 0 bases for J; bases not matched to a gene: 6. The DNA of the CDR3 is TGTGCCAGCAGTACCGGACAGGAGATGAACACTGAAGCTTTCTTT. Residues: CASSTGQEMNTEAFF.

In its sample, this clonotype was seen many times. The chain combines TRBV6-4 with TRBJ1-1; 9 bases are a match to TRBD1. The CDR3 is 14 amino acids. CDR1 and CDR2 from the germline V gene are MRHNA and SNTAGT. The V segment lost 6 bases and the J segment 10 bases; nucleotides outside the gene matches: 12. This CDR3 is CASRLMETGGVAFF. For the CDR3, the DNA is TGTGCCAGCAGACTAATGGAGACAGGGGGTGTAGCTTTCTTT.

The V gene is TRBV2, the J gene TRBJ1-4; D is perhaps TRBD1 (6 bases). V was trimmed by 3 bases and J by 8 bases, leaving 19 bases between them. Germline V gene lookup returns CDR1 SNHLY and CDR2 FYNNEI. The CDR3 runs 16 residues. The CDR3 sequence: CASSDGEGGFVEKLFF. As DNA, the CDR3 is TGTGCCAGCAGTGACGGGGAGGGGGGTTTTGTGGAAAAACTGTTTTTT. Complete variable domain (other parts from reference TRBV2 and TRBJ1-4): EPEVTQTPSHQVTQMGQEVILRCVPISNHLYFYWYRQILGQKVEFLVSFYNNEISEKSEIFDDQFSVERPDGSNFTLKIRSTKLEDSAMYFCASSDGEGGFVEKLFFGSGTQLSVL.

This clonotype was observed at least ten times. The chain employs TRBV30 and TRBJ1-1; D ambiguous. This CDR3 has 11 residues. Germline lookup yields CDR1 GTSNPN and CDR2 SVGIG (reference sequence). V dropped 2 bases and J dropped 6 bases, with 7 bases sitting between them. CDR3 amino acids: CAWSNRAEAFF. DNA of the CDR3: TGTGCCTGGAGTAATCGAGCTGAAGCTTTCTTT.

This clonotype occurred a few times. The chain has TRBV29-1 and TRBJ2-1; perhaps D is TRBD1 or TRBD2 (7 bases each). The V gene's germline CDR1 is SQVTM and CDR2 ANQGSEA. The CDR3 runs 13 residues. V lost 5 bases and J lost 6, with 14 bases in between. CDR3 nucleotide sequence: TGCAGCGTTTTTCAGGGGGAGGGCAATGAGCAGTTCTTC. Its protein product is CSVFQGEGNEQFF.

In this sample, this clonotype turned up many times. The chain links TRBV12-3 or TRBV12-4 to TRBJ2-1; D is possibly TRBD1 (6 bases). There are 16 residues in the CDR3. V was clipped by 5 bases and J by 2 bases, with 16 bases between them. Here the CDR3 DNA reads TGTGCCAGCAGTGTACGTTCAGGGGCCCCCTACAATGAGCAGTTCTTC. The encoded protein is CASSVRSGAPYNEQFF.

This clonotype was counted at least ten times. V gene TRBV2 combines with J gene TRBJ1-5, with 7 positions matching TRBD1. CDR3 size: 14 residues. The V gene's germline CDR1 is SNHLY and CDR2 FYNNEI. V dropped 5 bases and J dropped 5; count of bases not matched to a gene: 6. The CDR3 sequence: CASSKQGGDQPQHF. The CDR3 DNA is TGTGCCAGCAGTAAGCAGGGGGGGGATCAGCCCCAGCATTTT.

The sample holds many counts of this clonotype. The chain has TRBV2 and TRBJ1-5; D not certain. CDR1 SNHLY and CDR2 FYNNEI come from the germline V gene. The CDR3 totals 14 residues. The ends were cut back, 8 bases at V and 0 bases at J, with 11 bases in the middle. CDR3 nucleotide sequence: TGTGCCAGCCAACCGTCTCATAGCAATCAGCCCCAGCATTTT. Residues: CASQPSHSNQPQHF.

This clonotype was counted a few times. The rearrangement uses TRBV28 and TRBJ2-4; 9 positions match TRBD2. Germline CDR1 is MDHEN and CDR2 is SYDVKM. Trimming cost V 7 bases and J 1 base; bases outside gene matches: 14. The CDR3 has 18 residues. Here the CDR3 reads CASTFGGGRAIAKNIQYF. In DNA form, the CDR3 reads TGTGCCAGCACCTTTGGGGGCGGGAGGGCCATTGCCAAAAACATTCAGTACTTC.

This clonotype has just one count. This chain links TRBV6-5 with TRBJ1-2, with D unclear. V shed 4 bases and J shed 5 bases, with 8 bases lying between them. The CDR3 loop spans 12 amino acids. The germline V gene has CDR1 MNHEY and CDR2 SVGAGI. CDR3 amino acids: CASSSAGYGYTF. As DNA, the CDR3 is TGTGCCAGCAGTTCTGCGGGGTATGGCTACACCTTC.

This clonotype was found many times. This chain connects TRBV2 to TRBJ1-6; 7 bases map to TRBD1. With 7 bases clipped from V and 6 bases from J, the junction kept 6 bases outside the gene matches. Per the germline V gene, CDR1 is SNHLY and CDR2 is FYNNEI. This CDR3 region has 14 residues. CDR3 bases: TGTGCCAGCACCCCGGGACAGCCTAATTCACCCCTCCACTTT. Its protein product is CASTPGQPNSPLHF. Full variable domain (outside the CDR3, taken from reference TRBV2 and TRBJ1-6): EPEVTQTPSHQVTQMGQEVILRCVPISNHLYFYWYRQILGQKVEFLVSFYNNEISEKSEIFDDQFSVERPDGSNFTLKIRSTKLEDSAMYFCASTPGQPNSPLHFGNGTRLTVT.

This clonotype has a count of ten or more. The chain recombines TRBV20-1 with TRBJ2-3, with 8 bases matching TRBD2. CDR3 length: 14 amino acids. V trimming: 3 bases; J trimming: 4 bases; junction bases outside the gene matches: 6. Germline V gene data show CDR1 as DFQATT and CDR2 as SNEGSKA (reference sequence). The CDR3 sequence: CSASVSGDADTQYF. The CDR3 nucleotides read TGCAGTGCTAGCGTTAGCGGGGACGCAGATACGCAGTATTTT.

This clonotype came up many times. The chain joins TRBV20-1 to TRBJ1-3, with D unclear. CDR1 DFQATT and CDR2 SNEGSKA come from the germline V gene (reference sequence). Trimming left V 5 bases short and J 0 bases short, with 5 bases between. The CDR3 consists of 12 residues. CDR3 amino acids: CSALISGNTIYF. Written as DNA, the CDR3 is TGCAGTGCTCTTATCTCTGGAAACACCATATATTTT.

This clonotype showed up many times. The chain couples TRBV5-6 to TRBJ2-3, with TRBD2 as a possible D gene (6 bases). Germline V gene lookup returns CDR1 SGHDT and CDR2 YYEEEE. V gave up 6 bases and J gave up 4 bases, with 18 bases separating them. The CDR3 extends over 15 amino acids. CDR3 region: CASTFGGSGPDTQYF. The CDR3 DNA follows: TGTGCCAGCACCTTCGGAGGGAGCGGCCCAGATACGCAGTATTTT. Together with reference TRBV5-6 and TRBJ2-3, the CDR3 gives the full variable domain: DAGVTQSPTHLIKTRGQQVTLRCSPKSGHDTVSWYQQALGQGPQFIFQYYEEEERQRGNFPDRFSGHQFPNYSSELNVNALLLGDSALYLCASTFGGSGPDTQYFGPGTRLTVL.

At least ten counts were recorded for this clonotype. The chain carries TRBV2 and TRBJ2-6; 11 nucleotides agree with TRBD1. The germline CDR1 and CDR2 sequences are SNHLY and FYNNEI. The V and J ends lost 7 bases and 1 base, in that order; junction bases with no gene match: 6. The CDR3 has 17 residues. In nucleotides, the CDR3 is TGTGCCAGCAACCCGGGACAGGGGGTGTCTGGGGCCAACGTCCTGACTTTC. Translation: CASNPGQGVSGANVLTF.